Below are 8 T cell receptor beta chains sequenced from a single sample in a study of blood T cell repertoires in COVID-19. Clones were sequenced by immunoSEQ multiplex PCR, and TCRdb holds only the in-frame ones, with some missing. In the table there are approximately 170,000 clones, over 85% of which are singletons. The sequenced sample consisted of peripheral blood. These receptors were obtained from a man aged 60-69 years with active or convalescent COVID-19.

The V gene is TRBV28, the J gene TRBJ1-5; TRBD1 agrees at 7 bases. Trimming at V came to 7 bases and at J to 4 bases, leaving 7 bases not matched to a gene. CDR3 size: 14 residues. Germline V lookup: CDR1 MDHEN, CDR2 SYDVKM. The CDR3 nucleotides are TGTGCCAGCACTAGGGACAGTTTAAATCAGCCCCAGCATTTT. Amino acid sequence: CASTRDSLNQPQHF.

The chain employs TRBV5-1 and TRBJ2-1; TRBD2 might be the D (6 bases). The CDR3 loop spans 15 amino acids. Germline loops: CDR1 SGHRS, CDR2 YFSETQ. Deletions cut 7 bases from V and 0 bases from J, with 14 bases between. DNA for the CDR3: TGCGCCAGCGGAGGGGCGGGGAGCTCCTACAATGAGCAGTTCTTC. It encodes CASGGAGSSYNEQFF.

J is TRBJ2-5 and V is TRBV5-1; TRBD1 agrees at 8 bases. The CDR3 is made up of 17 amino acids. Unmatched junction bases numbered 16, after V lost 4 bases and J lost 5 bases. The germline CDR1 and CDR2 sequences are SGHRS and YFSETQ. CDR3 nucleotide sequence: TGCGCCAGCAGCGTAGGACAGGGATCTTCCTCTGTGGAGACCCAGTACTTC. This codes for CASSVGQGSSSVETQYF.

The chain couples TRBV21-1 to TRBJ1-2; the D call of TRBD1 is as the table states it, not checked on the DNA. TRBV21-1 is a recognized pseudogene. This CDR3 has 17 amino acids. This CDR3 is CASSKGRGQGDNYGYTF. CDR3 DNA sequence: TGTGCCAGCAGCAAAGGACGGGGACAGGGGGATAACTATGGCTACACCTTC.

CDR3 region: CATEGDNEQFF. The CDR3 DNA is TGTGCCACGGAGGGCGACAATGAGCAGTTCTTC. The V gene is TRBV28, the J gene TRBJ2-1; tentative D call: TRBD2 (6 bases). CDR3 length: 11 residues. The germline V gene has CDR1 MDHEN and CDR2 SYDVKM. The V and J ends lost 10 bases and 5 bases respectively, with 9 bases between them.

The rearrangement joins TRBV20-1 to TRBJ2-5; 8 bases are a match to TRBD2. The CDR3 has 15 amino acids. V dropped 3 bases and J dropped 1; count of bases not matched to a gene: 7. Germline CDR1 DFQATT, CDR2 SNEGSKA (reference sequence). CDR3 in DNA: TGCAGTGCTAGTAAGCGGGAGTTGCCCCAAGAGACCCAGTACTTC. Translation gives CSASKRELPQETQYF.

This chain joins TRBV10-3 and TRBJ1-1, with TRBD1 matching 7 bases. Germline CDR1 is ENHRY and CDR2 is SYGVKD. Germline trimming cut 6 bases from V and 3 bases from J; bases unmatched to any gene: 1. The CDR3 runs to 12 residues. CDR3 in amino acids: CAIRGTDTEAFF. DNA of the CDR3: TGTGCCATCAGGGGGACAGACACTGAAGCTTTCTTT.

V gene TRBV7-2 combines with J gene TRBJ2-7, with 10 bases aligning to TRBD1. Germline V CDR1 and CDR2: SGHTA, FQGNSA. The CDR3 length is 16 residues. Trimming cost V 1 base and J 2 bases; bases outside gene matches: 5. This CDR3 is CASSLGDRGRPYEQYF. The CDR3 DNA is TGTGCCAGCAGCTTAGGAGACAGGGGGCGCCCCTACGAGCAGTACTTC.